This entry lists 14 T cell receptor beta chains sequenced from one sample in a study of blood T cell repertoires in COVID-19. TCRdb keeps only in-frame clones here, not all; method: immunoSEQ multiplex PCR. The sample contains approximately 96,000 clones, roughly 80% of which appear only once. Source material: peripheral blood. Receptor source: an elderly woman with acute or convalescent COVID-19.

The chain links TRBV2 to TRBJ2-7; no definite D call. The germline CDR1 and CDR2 sequences are SNHLY and FYNNEI. Trimming shortened V by 5 bases and J by 2 bases, and 4 bases separated the two germline ends. The CDR3 has 11 residues. In nucleotides, the CDR3 is TGTGCCAGCAGTTATACCTACGAGCAGTACTTC. Its protein is CASSYTYEQYF.

V is TRBV30 and J is TRBJ1-4, with D uncertain. The CDR3 covers 14 residues. CDR1 and CDR2 from the germline V gene are GTSNPN and SVGIG (reference sequence). The V and J ends lost 4 bases and 0 bases respectively, with 9 bases between them. The CDR3 nucleotides read TGTGCCTGGACGAGGAAGTCAACTAATGAAAAACTGTTTTTT. Amino acids: CAWTRKSTNEKLFF.

This clone was recorded once. The J gene is TRBJ2-5, the V gene TRBV28; TRBD2 agrees at 9 bases. Trimming took 3 bases from V and 5 from J; bases not matched to a gene: 10. CDR3 length: 16 residues. CDR1 is MDHEN, CDR2 SYDVKM, per germline. CDR3: CASSFPSGEIGETQYF. CDR3 nucleotides: TGTGCCAGCAGTTTTCCTAGCGGGGAAATTGGGGAGACCCAGTACTTC.

This clone has a handful of counts. The chain recombines TRBV6-5 with TRBJ2-7; no clear D. V was shortened by 6 bases and J by 3 bases, with 6 bases between the two germline ends. CDR3 size: 11 residues. Germline V gene sequence: CDR1 MNHEY, CDR2 SVGAGI. CDR3 DNA sequence: TGTGCCAGCAGCCAGAACTACGAGCAGTACTTC. Protein product: CASSQNYEQYF.

V is TRBV20-1 and J is TRBJ2-1; perhaps TRBD1 as D (5 bases). The CDR3 is 16 residues long. V lost 3 bases to trimming and J lost 8 bases, with 23 bases between them. Germline-derived CDR1 and CDR2 are DFQATT and SNEGSKA (reference sequence). This chain's CDR3 is CSASVARTLANDEQFF. CDR3 bases: TGCAGTGCTAGTGTAGCTCGGACATTGGCTAACGATGAGCAGTTCTTC.

The V gene is TRBV24-1, the J gene TRBJ2-2, with 10 bases that match TRBD1. The CDR3 sequence is 15 residues long. V gave up 3 bases and J gave up 6 bases; unmatched junction bases: 3. Germline V gene data show CDR1 as KGHDR and CDR2 as SFDVKD. This CDR3 is CATSDAGQGPGELFF. CDR3 sequence (DNA): TGTGCCACCAGTGATGCGGGACAGGGGCCCGGGGAGCTGTTTTTT.

The table lists this clone with a count of one. The rearrangement uses TRBV6-6 and TRBJ2-7, with TRBD1 matching 7 bases. Germline loops: CDR1 MNHNY, CDR2 SVGAGI (reference sequence). The CDR3 extends over 13 amino acids. The V segment lost 6 bases and the J segment 4 bases; nucleotides outside the gene matches: 6. The CDR3 sequence: CASRPGTDYEQYV. As DNA, the CDR3 is TGTGCCAGCAGACCCGGGACAGATTACGAGCAGTACGTC.

V is TRBV6-2 or TRBV6-3 and J is TRBJ1-6; D might be TRBD1 (6 bases). Germline assignment: CDR1 MNHEY and CDR2 SVGEGT. Trimming shortened V by 5 bases and J by 4 bases, and 15 bases separated the two germline ends. This CDR3 comprises 16 residues. CDR3 bases: TGTGCCAGCAGTGACCCCGGCAGGGGATATAATTCACCCCTCCACTTT. Protein: CASSDPGRGYNSPLHF.

The J gene is TRBJ1-3, the V gene TRBV6-5; D not resolved. CDR1 is MNHEY, CDR2 SVGAGI, per germline. The CDR3 spans 14 residues. The ends were cut back, 5 bases at V and 0 bases at J, with 8 bases in the middle. The chain's CDR3 is CASSNAGSGNTIYF. CDR3 nucleotides: TGTGCCAGCAGTAACGCGGGCTCTGGAAACACCATATATTTT.

The CDR3 sequence is CASSEARGLAANTDTQYF. The CDR3 bases are TGTGCCAGCAGTGAAGCGAGGGGACTAGCGGCGAACACAGATACGCAGTATTTT. The J gene is TRBJ2-3, the V gene TRBV2; TRBD2 agrees at 11 bases. The CDR3 sequence is 18 residues long. The germline V gene encodes CDR1 SNHLY and CDR2 FYNNEI. J was trimmed by 2 bases and V by 0 bases; bases with no gene match: 7.

The genes are TRBV11-3 and TRBJ2-1, with 8 bases that match TRBD1. The CDR3 is 15 residues long. The V gene's germline CDR1 is SGHNT and CDR2 YENEEA. Trimming at V came to 5 bases and at J to 0 bases, leaving 3 bases not matched to a gene. CDR3 DNA sequence: TGTGCCAGCAGCCTCAGGGGGCACTCCTACAATGAGCAGTTCTTC. Translated: CASSLRGHSYNEQFF.

The chain couples TRBV2 to TRBJ1-2, with 8 bases matching TRBD1. V gave up 4 bases and J gave up 4 bases; unmatched junction bases: 5. Per germline, CDR1 SNHLY and CDR2 FYNNEI. There are 14 residues in the CDR3. The CDR3 coding sequence is TGTGCCAGCAGTGCCGGGACAGGTTTCTATGGCTACACCTTC. Its translation: CASSAGTGFYGYTF.

The chain joins TRBV7-2 to TRBJ2-2; 8 nucleotides match TRBD1. CDR3 length: 16 residues. The J segment lost 4 bases and the V segment lost 5 bases, leaving 9 bases of the junction unmatched. The V gene's germline CDR1 is SGHTA and CDR2 FQGNSA. The CDR3 spells CASSPRTGRGTGELFF. The CDR3, as DNA: TGTGCCAGCAGCCCCCGGACAGGGCGCGGCACCGGGGAGCTGTTTTTT. Filled out from reference TRBV7-2 and TRBJ2-2, the complete variable domain reads GAGVSQSPSNKVTEKGKDVELRCDPISGHTALYWYRQSLGQGLEFLIYFQGNSAPDKSGLPSDRFSAERTGGSVSTLTIQRTQQEDSAVYLCASSPRTGRGTGELFFGEGSRLTVL.

In its sample, this clone was seen a few times. The V and J genes are TRBV6-5 and TRBJ1-1, with 10 bases aligning to TRBD1. Germline-derived CDR1 and CDR2 are MNHEY and SVGAGI. The CDR3 is 15 amino acids. V lost 5 bases, J lost 5 bases, and 8 bases stayed unmatched. The CDR3 spells CASSPGGTGETEAFF. The CDR3 coding sequence is TGTGCCAGCAGTCCTGGGGGGACAGGGGAAACTGAAGCTTTCTTT.